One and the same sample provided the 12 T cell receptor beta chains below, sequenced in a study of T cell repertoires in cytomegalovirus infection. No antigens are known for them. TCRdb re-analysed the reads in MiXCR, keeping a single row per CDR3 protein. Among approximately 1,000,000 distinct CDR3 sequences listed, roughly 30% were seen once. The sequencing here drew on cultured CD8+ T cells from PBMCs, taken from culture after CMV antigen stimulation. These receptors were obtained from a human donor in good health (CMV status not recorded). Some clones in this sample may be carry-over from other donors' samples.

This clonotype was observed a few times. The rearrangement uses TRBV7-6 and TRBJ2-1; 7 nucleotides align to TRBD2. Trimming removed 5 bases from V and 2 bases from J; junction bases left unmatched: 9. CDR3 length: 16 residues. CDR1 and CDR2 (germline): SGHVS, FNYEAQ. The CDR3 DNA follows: TGTGCCAGCAGCCCCGGTGGGGGGGACGCCTACAATGAGCAGTTCTTC. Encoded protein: CASSPGGGDAYNEQFF.

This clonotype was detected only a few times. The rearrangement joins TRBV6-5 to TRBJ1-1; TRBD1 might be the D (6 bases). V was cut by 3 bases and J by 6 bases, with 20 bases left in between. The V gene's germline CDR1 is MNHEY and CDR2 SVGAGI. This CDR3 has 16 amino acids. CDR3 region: CASSYMTGTLISEAFF. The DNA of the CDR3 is TGTGCCAGCAGTTATATGACAGGAACCCTTATCTCTGAAGCTTTCTTT.

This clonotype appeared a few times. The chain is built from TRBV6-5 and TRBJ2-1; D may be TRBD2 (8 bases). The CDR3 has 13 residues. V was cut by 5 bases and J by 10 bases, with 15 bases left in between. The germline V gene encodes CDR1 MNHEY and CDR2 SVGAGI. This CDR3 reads CASSTGGGYEQFF. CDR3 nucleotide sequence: TGTGCCAGCAGTACGGGAGGGGGCTACGAGCAGTTCTTC.

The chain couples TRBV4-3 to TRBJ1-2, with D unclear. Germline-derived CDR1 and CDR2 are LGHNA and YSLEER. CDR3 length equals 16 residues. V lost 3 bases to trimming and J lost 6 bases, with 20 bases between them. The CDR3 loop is CASSQARVPLGNGYTF. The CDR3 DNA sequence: TGCGCCAGCAGCCAGGCCCGGGTTCCGCTGGGAAATGGCTACACCTTC.

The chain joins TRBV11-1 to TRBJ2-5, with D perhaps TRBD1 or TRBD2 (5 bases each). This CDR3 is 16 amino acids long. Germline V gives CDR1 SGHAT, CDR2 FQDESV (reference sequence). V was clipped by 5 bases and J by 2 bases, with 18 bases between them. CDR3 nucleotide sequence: TGTGCCAGCAGCAGCCCCCCAGGGAGATTTCAAGAGACCCAGTACTTC. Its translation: CASSSPPGRFQETQYF.

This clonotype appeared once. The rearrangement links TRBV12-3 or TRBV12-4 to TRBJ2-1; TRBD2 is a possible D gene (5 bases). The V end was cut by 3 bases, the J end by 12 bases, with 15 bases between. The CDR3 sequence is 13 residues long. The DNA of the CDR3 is TGTGCCAGCAGTTTGGCTAGCACCGCCTCGCAGTTCTTC. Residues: CASSLASTASQFF.

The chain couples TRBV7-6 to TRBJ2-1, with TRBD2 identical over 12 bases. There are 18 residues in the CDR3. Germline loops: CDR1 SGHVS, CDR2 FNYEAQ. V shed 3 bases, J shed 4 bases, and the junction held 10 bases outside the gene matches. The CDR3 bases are TGTGCCAGCAGCTTGCTAGGACTAGCGGGGACCAAATACAATGAGCAGTTCTTC. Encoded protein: CASSLLGLAGTKYNEQFF.

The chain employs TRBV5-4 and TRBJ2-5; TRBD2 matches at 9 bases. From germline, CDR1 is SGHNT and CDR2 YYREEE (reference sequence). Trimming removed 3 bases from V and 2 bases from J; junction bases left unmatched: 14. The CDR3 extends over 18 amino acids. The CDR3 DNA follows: TGTGCCAGCAGCTACTTCGACGAAAGCGGGGGGCTACAAGAGACCCAGTACTTC. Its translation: CASSYFDESGGLQETQYF.

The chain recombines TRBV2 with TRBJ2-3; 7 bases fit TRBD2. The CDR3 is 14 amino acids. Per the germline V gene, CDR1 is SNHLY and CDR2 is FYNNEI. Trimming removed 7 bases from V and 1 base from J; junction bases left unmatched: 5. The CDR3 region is CASIGRVRTDTQYF. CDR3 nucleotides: TGTGCCAGCATAGGGAGGGTACGCACAGATACGCAGTATTTT.

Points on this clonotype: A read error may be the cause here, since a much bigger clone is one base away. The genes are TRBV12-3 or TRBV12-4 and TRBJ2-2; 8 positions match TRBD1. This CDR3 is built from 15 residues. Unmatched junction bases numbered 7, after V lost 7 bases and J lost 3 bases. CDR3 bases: TGTGCCAGCATCTCACAGGGGGAAGACACCGGGGAGCTGTTTTTT. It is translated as CASISQGEDTGELFF.

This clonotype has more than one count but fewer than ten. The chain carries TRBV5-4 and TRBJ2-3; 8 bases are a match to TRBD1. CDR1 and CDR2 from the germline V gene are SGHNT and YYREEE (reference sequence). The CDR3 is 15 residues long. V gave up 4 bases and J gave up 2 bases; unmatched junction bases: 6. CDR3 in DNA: TGTGCCAGCAGCCCCCGGACAGGGTACACAGATACGCAGTATTTT. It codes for CASSPRTGYTDTQYF.

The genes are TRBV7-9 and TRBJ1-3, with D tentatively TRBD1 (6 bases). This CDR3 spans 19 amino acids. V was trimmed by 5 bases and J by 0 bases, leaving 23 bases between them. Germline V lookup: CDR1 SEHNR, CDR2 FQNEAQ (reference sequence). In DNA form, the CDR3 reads TGTGCCAGCAGCACCGGGACATGGCTTCAATCTCCCTCTGGAAACACCATATATTTT. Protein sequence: CASSTGTWLQSPSGNTIYF.